This TCR beta chain derives from a study of T cell changes during pregnancy in multiple sclerosis (dated by TCRdb to between 2018 and 2021). As for the study more broadly: The study examined how the T cell repertoire changed over the course of pregnancy in women with multiple sclerosis.

The library was built by means of the immunoSEQ multiplex PCR assay. TCRdb retrieved this table from immuneACCESS and kept in-frame rearrangements only. Not all clones are present; in checked studies, unresolved V genes account for under half, and no reason is known for the remainder. Within this sample are approximately 89,000 clones, with around 94% of them counted one time only. Of the sample, approximately 0.84% is held by the ten largest clones. Reading from cysteine to phenylalanine, the CDR3 counts 17 amino acids. Only the CDR3 region is kept as DNA, spanning 51 bases read in frame from base 1. From a lookup of the germline V gene, CDR1 and CDR2 are MDHEN and SYDVKM. The germline ends are 17 bases apart after V is trimmed by 5 bases and J by 0 bases. On this clone: The target of this receptor is not known. Qualities for individual bases were not recorded, and no much larger clone is one base off.

The sample consisted of peripheral blood, taken in the third trimester of pregnancy. The rearrangement joined TRBV28 to TRBJ2-4, and TRBD2 may be the D gene, going by 7 matching bases. The clonotype comes from a female donor with multiple sclerosis, enrolled in a pregnancy study. The DNA sequence is given as TGTGCCAGCAGTATACTGTCGGGGGGCAGAGCCAAAAACATTCAGTACTTC. Its product reads: CASSILSGGRAKNIQYF.